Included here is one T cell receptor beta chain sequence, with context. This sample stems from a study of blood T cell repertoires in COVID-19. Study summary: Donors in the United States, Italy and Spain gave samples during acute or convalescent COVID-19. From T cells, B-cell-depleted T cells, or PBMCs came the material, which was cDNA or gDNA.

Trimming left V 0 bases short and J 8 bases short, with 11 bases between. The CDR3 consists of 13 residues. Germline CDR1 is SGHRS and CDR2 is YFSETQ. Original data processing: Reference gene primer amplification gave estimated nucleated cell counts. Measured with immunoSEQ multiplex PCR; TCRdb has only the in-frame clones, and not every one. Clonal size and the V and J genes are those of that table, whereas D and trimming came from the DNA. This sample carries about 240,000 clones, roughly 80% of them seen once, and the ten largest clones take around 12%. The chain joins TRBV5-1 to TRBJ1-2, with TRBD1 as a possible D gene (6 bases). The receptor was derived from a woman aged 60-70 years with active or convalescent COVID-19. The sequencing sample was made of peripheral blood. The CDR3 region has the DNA TGCGCCAGCAGCTTGGCAGGGGCAGAGGGCTACACCTTC. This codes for CASSLAGAEGYTF.